What follows are 10 T cell receptor beta chains derived from one specimen sequenced in a study of ipilimumab plus nivolumab after autologous stem cell transplantation. Profiled with immunoSEQ multiplex PCR; TCRdb holds only in-frame clones, not every one. The top ten clones hold approximately 0.87% of a sample with around 45,000 clones, nearly 90% of them seen once. The material sequenced was PBMCs, taken in a trial of ipilimumab plus nivolumab as post-transplant consolidation. The receptor set was obtained from a male donor with multiple myeloma.

The gene calls are TRBV5-1 and TRBJ2-3; no definite D call. The germline CDR1 and CDR2 sequences are SGHRS and YFSETQ. V shed 0 bases and J shed 3 bases, with 11 bases lying between them. The CDR3 is 15 amino acids. This chain's CDR3 is CASSLADGRTDTQYF. The CDR3 DNA sequence: TGCGCCAGCAGCTTGGCCGACGGAAGGACAGATACGCAGTATTTT.

This CDR3 is CASSFEGNSPLHF. Written as DNA, the CDR3 is TGTGCCAGCAGCTTCGAAGGGAATTCACCCCTCCACTTT. This sequence joins TRBV7-2 and TRBJ1-6; the D is unclear. Trimming took 3 bases from V and 7 from J, leaving 7 bases between them. Germline CDR1 reads SGHTA; CDR2 reads FQGNSA. The CDR3 spans 13 residues.

The chain recombines TRBV5-1 with TRBJ1-2, with TRBD1 matching 9 bases. The J segment lost 6 bases and the V segment lost 2 bases, leaving 11 bases of the junction unmatched. CDR3 length: 16 residues. Germline V CDR1 and CDR2: SGHRS, YFSETQ. This CDR3 reads CASSFNPGQGIHGYTF. The CDR3 coding sequence is TGCGCCAGCAGCTTTAATCCGGGACAGGGAATCCATGGCTACACCTTC.

A single count supports this clone. The V call is TRBV11-1, the J call TRBJ2-1; D is possibly TRBD1 (5 bases). Germline V gene sequence: CDR1 SGHAT, CDR2 FQDESV (reference sequence). CDR3 length: 15 amino acids. V lost 4 bases and J lost 0, with 10 bases in between. Here the CDR3 reads CASSSRAGSYNEQFF. The CDR3 bases are TGTGCCAGCAGCTCCAGGGCAGGCTCCTACAATGAGCAGTTCTTC.

V gene TRBV6-5 combines with J gene TRBJ1-1; D might be TRBD1 (5 bases). The CDR3 extends over 13 amino acids. Trimming left V 1 base short and J 5 bases short, with 8 bases between. CDR1 and CDR2 from the germline V gene are MNHEY and SVGAGI. The CDR3 here is CASSYLGETEAFF. As DNA, the CDR3 is TGTGCCAGCAGTTACTTAGGGGAAACTGAAGCTTTCTTT.

This chain links TRBV28 with TRBJ1-4; D remains unclear. V shed 6 bases and J shed 4 bases, with 12 bases lying between them. Germline CDR1 MDHEN, CDR2 SYDVKM. The CDR3 sequence is 14 residues long. The CDR3 loop is CASSSDGRNEKLFF. The CDR3 coding sequence is TGTGCCAGCAGCTCGGACGGCCGTAATGAAAAACTGTTTTTT.

This chain connects TRBV5-1 to TRBJ2-1; 8 nucleotides agree with TRBD2. Germline CDR1 reads SGHRS; CDR2 reads YFSETQ. The trim removed 0 bases at V and 8 bases at J, leaving 4 bases unmatched. The CDR3 contains 14 residues. The CDR3 DNA follows: TGCGCCAGCAGCTTGGTGGTGACTAGCGATGAGCAGTTCTTC. Its translation: CASSLVVTSDEQFF.

The chain links TRBV7-2 to TRBJ2-1; 8 nucleotides align to TRBD2. The V and J ends lost 1 base and 4 bases, in that order; junction bases with no gene match: 3. Germline V gene sequence: CDR1 SGHTA, CDR2 FQGNSA. The CDR3 runs to 15 residues. The CDR3 is CASSLVPGGYNEQFF. In DNA form, the CDR3 reads TGTGCCAGCAGCTTAGTTCCGGGGGGGTACAATGAGCAGTTCTTC.

The V and J genes are TRBV18 and TRBJ2-7; either TRBD1 or TRBD2 may fit D (5 bases each). The CDR3 has 13 amino acids. Per germline, CDR1 KGHSH and CDR2 LQKENI. The V end lost 6 bases, the J end lost 7 bases, and 16 bases lay between the germline ends. The CDR3 here is CASSREGNGEQYF. CDR3 sequence (DNA): TGTGCCAGCTCCCGCGAGGGGAACGGGGAGCAGTACTTC.

This chain uses TRBV7-9 with TRBJ2-2; TRBD1 is a possible D gene (7 bases). CDR1 and CDR2 from the germline V gene are SEHNR and FQNEAQ (reference sequence). V lost 4 bases to trimming and J lost 4 bases, with 13 bases between them. The CDR3 has 15 residues. The CDR3 DNA is TGTGCCAGCAGCTCCGCAGGGGGAGGCACCGGGGAGCTGTTTTTT. Protein product: CASSSAGGGTGELFF.